These 27 T cell receptor beta chains share one sample of origin, sequenced in a study of T cells expressing NK-cell markers. After re-calling the 5' RACE reads, TCRdb lists one entry per CDR3 protein, DNA absent. The specimen's table records approximately 460,000 distinct CDR3 sequences. Material: blood T cells: a sorted CD56 or NKG2C T cell subset, CD4+ or CD8+ T cells, or bulk PBMC T cells (not recorded which). The receptors stem from a woman between 18 and 69 years old in good health.

This sequence joins TRBV5-1 and TRBJ1-2. The CDR3 contains 14 residues. Per germline, CDR1 SGHRS and CDR2 YFSETQ. The CDR3 loop is CASSLEGSKNGYTF.

V and J are TRBV12-3 or TRBV12-4 and TRBJ1-5; TCRdb proposes TRBD1, but this gene call is untestable without DNA. This CDR3 has 17 residues. The CDR3: CASNTGGLEDSNQPQHF.

This chain links TRBV19 with TRBJ1-1; TCRdb picks TRBD1, but there is no DNA to check that call. CDR1 is LNHDA, CDR2 SQIVND, per germline (reference sequence). This CDR3 spans 15 amino acids. The CDR3 region is CASSLEQGMNTEAFF.

V gene TRBV5-5 combines with J gene TRBJ2-3; there is no DNA to check the TCRdb D call of TRBD1. The CDR3 totals 14 residues. The V gene's germline CDR1 is SGHKS and CDR2 YYEKEE (reference sequence). CDR3 in amino acids: CASNPTGYTDTQYF. The entire variable domain, with the rest obtained from reference TRBV5-5 and TRBJ2-3, is as follows: DAGVTQSPTHLIKTRGQQVTLRCSPISGHKSVSWYQQVLGQGPQFIFQYYEKEERGRGNFPDRFSARQFPNYSSELNVNALLLGDSALYLCASNPTGYTDTQYFGPGTRLTVL.

The chain carries TRBV20-1 and TRBJ2-7; with no DNA, the TCRdb D assignment of TRBD1 cannot be verified. The germline gives CDR1 DFQATT, CDR2 SNEGSKA (reference sequence). The CDR3 is 13 residues long. The CDR3 reads CSALKGPSYEQYF.

The chain combines TRBV9 with TRBJ2-2; the D call of TRBD1 rests on TCRdb alone, since no DNA is present to check it. The germline CDR1 and CDR2 sequences are SGDLS and YYNGEE. The CDR3 runs 16 residues. CDR3 loop: CASTGRTGSNTGELFF.

This chain uses TRBV11-2 with TRBJ2-1; TCRdb names TRBD2, which stays unverified in the absence of DNA. Germline V lookup: CDR1 SGHAT, CDR2 FQNNGV. The CDR3 spans 13 residues. The CDR3 loop is CASSLDEGREQFF.

This sequence joins TRBV12-3 or TRBV12-4 and TRBJ1-2. CDR3 size: 14 residues. CDR3 region: CASSYREGLYGYTF.

V and J are TRBV6-1 and TRBJ2-2. In germline, CDR1 is MNHNS, CDR2 SASEGT. The CDR3 sequence is 13 residues long. This CDR3 is CASRTPNTGELFF.

The chain joins TRBV29-1 to TRBJ2-7; absent DNA, TCRdb's TRBD1 call cannot be checked. Germline lookup yields CDR1 SQVTM and CDR2 ANQGSEA. The CDR3 totals 13 residues. CDR3 region: CSVQGASSYEQYF.

The rearrangement links TRBV5-4 to TRBJ2-3. The CDR3 covers 15 residues. CDR1 and CDR2 (germline): SGHNT, YYREEE (reference sequence). The chain's CDR3 is CASGEVPANTDTQYF.

V gene TRBV25-1 combines with J gene TRBJ2-2; TCRdb selects TRBD2, and the lack of DNA leaves this call unchecked. From germline, CDR1 is MGHDK and CDR2 SYGVNS. The CDR3 has 15 residues. CDR3 in amino acids: CASSTLAGGTGELFF.

The J gene is TRBJ2-3, the V gene TRBV6-2 or TRBV6-3; no DNA is available, so the TRBD1 call from TCRdb remains unchecked. The length of the CDR3 is 13 residues. Germline assignment: CDR1 MNHEY and CDR2 SVGEGT. The CDR3 protein is CASREGATDTQYF.

The chain carries TRBV3-1 and TRBJ2-3; checking the TCRdb D call of TRBD1 is not possible without DNA. Germline V gene sequence: CDR1 LGHDT, CDR2 YNNKEL (reference sequence). The length of the CDR3 is 14 residues. CDR3 in amino acids: CASRLGALADTQYF.

The V gene is TRBV27, the J gene TRBJ2-3. Germline lookup yields CDR1 MNHEY and CDR2 SMNVEV (reference sequence). The CDR3 covers 14 residues. The CDR3 spells CASSLSNPGDTQYF.

The rearrangement links TRBV6-5 to TRBJ2-5; as DNA is missing, the TRBD2 call by TCRdb cannot be tested. Germline CDR1 is MNHEY and CDR2 is SVGAGI. The CDR3 spans 12 residues. CDR3 sequence reads: CASSYGGTSLIF.

The chain carries TRBV20-1 and TRBJ2-3; the TCRdb D gene call, TRBD2, has no DNA to confirm it. The CDR3 runs to 11 residues. Germline V lookup: CDR1 DFQATT, CDR2 SNEGSKA (reference sequence). CDR3 sequence: CSAKLADTQYF.

This chain joins TRBV6-4 and TRBJ2-1; TCRdb calls TRBD1, which cannot be checked without DNA. From germline, CDR1 is MRHNA and CDR2 SNTAGT. The CDR3 extends over 15 amino acids. CDR3 sequence reads: CASSLRTSSYNEQFF.

The chain employs TRBV2 and TRBJ2-5; without DNA, the TCRdb call of TRBD1 cannot be checked. Germline-derived CDR1 and CDR2 are SNHLY and FYNNEI. This CDR3 contains 15 residues. This chain's CDR3 is CASAIQGQKGETQYF.

The rearrangement joins TRBV9 to TRBJ2-3. Germline assignment: CDR1 SGDLS and CDR2 YYNGEE. The CDR3 has 14 amino acids. CDR3 protein: CASSVAKEGDTQYF.

CDR3 protein: CASSSGTGEYSYEQYF. The chain has TRBV5-8 and TRBJ2-7; the D gene TCRdb calls, TRBD1, cannot be checked with no DNA. CDR1 and CDR2 from the germline V gene are SGHTS and YDEGEE. CDR3 size: 16 residues.

This CDR3 is CASSWGTGNQETQYF. The chain links TRBV6-5 to TRBJ2-5; TCRdb gives TRBD1 as the D gene, but with no DNA this cannot be confirmed. This CDR3 is 15 amino acids long. From germline, CDR1 is MNHEY and CDR2 SVGAGI.

The V gene is TRBV9, the J gene TRBJ2-5; the D gene TCRdb calls, TRBD2, cannot be checked with no DNA. This CDR3 is built from 16 residues. Germline-derived CDR1 and CDR2 are SGDLS and YYNGEE. The CDR3 here is CASSVGTSGGQETQYF.

The chain recombines TRBV18 with TRBJ2-7; TCRdb outputs TRBD1, but without DNA this stays unchecked. Germline CDR1 is KGHSH and CDR2 is LQKENI. The CDR3 has 15 amino acids. This CDR3 reads CASSQHPGGSYEQYF.

The chain employs TRBV20-1 and TRBJ2-2; the D call from TCRdb, TRBD2, cannot be confirmed without DNA. Germline V gives CDR1 DFQATT, CDR2 SNEGSKA (reference sequence). This CDR3 is 14 amino acids long. CDR3 sequence reads: CSARLAGHTGELFF.

The chain has TRBV4-1 and TRBJ2-5; TCRdb proposes TRBD1, but this gene call is untestable without DNA. The CDR3 contains 21 residues. The germline gives CDR1 MGHRA, CDR2 YSYEKL. The chain's CDR3 is CASSRQDRANFGESFGETQYF.

The chain links TRBV19 to TRBJ2-1. The CDR3 has 15 amino acids. Germline CDR1 LNHDA, CDR2 SQIVND (reference sequence). CDR3 sequence: CASSIDRGRDNEQFF.